Given below is one T cell receptor (beta chain) in context. The antigen is undetermined. Sequenced by immunoSEQ multiplex PCR; TCRdb stores in-frame clones only, minus some. The table lists around 100,000 clones, around 92% of them singletons. This entry is derived from a study of siplizumab effects on memory and regulatory T cells. CDR3 length: 14 residues. Germline V gives CDR1 MDHEN, CDR2 SYDVKM. V dropped 6 bases and J dropped 3 bases, with 11 bases sitting between them. Study results and limitations: Sequences below about 10^-5 frequency were poorly captured. As a result, only a minor fraction of alloreactive clones mapped to unstimulated subsets. Naive T cell populations appeared to exhibit greater diversity than memory cells and appeared to be major alloresponse contributors. Treg-derived clones made up an average of about 73% of mappable alloreactive CD4+ clones with siplizumab and 25% to 30% in controls.

The J gene is TRBJ2-2, the V gene TRBV28, with TRBD1 as a possible D gene (5 bases). The sample comprised CD4+ T cells sorted from blood. This receptor was taken from a human donor in good health. DNA for the CDR3: TGTGCCAGCAGCCCCCCAGGGTACACCGGGGAGCTGTTTTTT. It specifies CASSPPGYTGELFF.